Described below is a single T cell receptor (beta chain) sequence and its context. The entry originates in a study of blood T cell repertoires in COVID-19. Turning to the study itself: The United States, Italy and Spain supplied acute and convalescent COVID-19 samples. PBMCs, B-cell-depleted T cells, or T cells were the source of the cDNA or gDNA that made up the material.

In the original processing: Amplified reference gene primers provided the basis for estimating nucleated cell counts. Here immunoSEQ multiplex PCR was the method, and the copy in TCRdb shows in-frame clones only, minus some. V, J and clone size reflect that table, while D and trimming were determined from the DNA. The sample has about 180,000 clones, approximately 83% seen once; the top ten hold roughly 8.7%. This clonotype originated in a man aged 45 to 65 with active or convalescent COVID-19. The sample comprised peripheral blood.

CDR3 sequence: CASISGLADNEQFF. The CDR3 DNA is TGTGCCAGCATTTCCGGACTAGCTGACAATGAGCAGTTCTTC. V is TRBV6-5 and J is TRBJ2-1, with 8 bases lining up with TRBD2. The V and J ends lost 7 bases and 5 bases, in that order; junction bases with no gene match: 7. Germline V gives CDR1 MNHEY, CDR2 SVGAGI. The CDR3 loop spans 14 amino acids.